Included here is one T cell receptor (beta chain) sequence, with context. Study processing details: Amplification with reference gene primers provided the estimates of nucleated cell counts. Generated by immunoSEQ multiplex PCR, the TCRdb table keeps only in-frame clones and is missing some. V, J and clone size were drawn from that table, and D and trimming were deduced from the DNA. The sample lists 150,000 to 200,000 clones, approximately 83% occurring once. The data were taken from a study of blood T cell repertoires in COVID-19. Germline trimming cut 0 bases from V and 14 bases from J; bases unmatched to any gene: 11. Germline loops: CDR1 SGHDN, CDR2 FVKESK. This CDR3 is built from 14 residues.

This receptor was taken from a human donor with acute or convalescent COVID-19. The donor label of this sample is uncertain. The specimen was peripheral blood. The chain has TRBV14 and TRBJ2-3, with 7 bases aligning to TRBD1. The CDR3 DNA follows: TGTGCCAGCAGCCAAGATCTTGTGCAGGGGGACCCGTATTTT. It encodes CASSQDLVQGDPYF. Full variable domain (outside the CDR3, taken from reference TRBV14 and TRBJ2-3): EAGVTQFPSHSVIEKGQTVTLRCDPISGHDNLYWYRRVMGKEIKFLLHFVKESKQDESGMPNNRFLAERTGGTYSTLKVQPAELEDSGVYFCASSQDLVQGDPYFGPGTRLTVL.